This TCR beta chain originates from a study of T cells in Graves' hyperthyroidism and ophthalmopathy (dated 2019 in TCRdb). Regarding the study in general: Peripheral blood was sampled at the time of initial diagnosis, prior to any treatment. A discovery cohort of around 100 patients, approximately 45 with Graves' ophthalmopathy and approximately 55 with stable Graves' hyperthyroidism, was used to find distinguishing TCR V-J signatures. An independent validation cohort of under 20 hyperthyroidism patients and 17 patients who later progressed to ophthalmopathy tested prospective prediction of ophthalmopathy. The approximately 90 discovery patients were divided at random into training and test sets in a 7:3 ratio. The study also compared thyroid tissue and blood T-cell repertoires from about 6 Graves' hyperthyroidism patients. After blood sampling, hyperthyroidism patients were treated with methimazole at a starting dose of 30 mg daily, and ophthalmopathy patients were treated with high-dose intravenous methylprednisolone. The paper reports TCR Vbeta CDR3 sequencing of approximately 140 peripheral blood samples: some 41 ophthalmopathy, fewer than 85 hyperthyroidism and approximately 17 progressor patients.

There are many counts of this clonotype. Its antigen target is currently unknown. No quality values exist for individual bases; no much larger clone is one base distant. Stable Graves' hyperthyroidism was defined as no progression to ophthalmopathy during 18 months of follow-up. Hyperthyroidism patients were aged 18 to 65 years and newly diagnosed, with disease duration of less than 2 months. Patients with uncontrolled infections, other autoimmune diseases, pregnancy or lactation were excluded. Clinical symptoms, serum thyroxine and TRAb, thyroid ultrasound, and orbital computed tomography formed the basis for the diagnoses. PBMCs were isolated from about 10 ml of fresh peripheral blood by Ficoll-Paque density gradient centrifugation. Trizol reagent was used to extract total RNA, and RNA quality was then checked on an Agilent 2100 Bioanalyzer. Beyond this particular receptor, the publication reports: Sample size was not statistically predetermined, and blinding of investigators to group allocation was not performed. Ophthalmopathy was separated from stable hyperthyroidism by a 13 V-J signature model, with over 85% sensitivity and approximately 81% specificity obtained in cross-validation and 80%/75% obtained in testing. Most expanded thyroid clonotypes (frequency above 0.001) were also found in blood, which suggests that blood repertoires may mirror thyroid immune responses. During validation, the model predicted progression to ophthalmopathy a median of roughly six months ahead of onset, with almost 71% sensitivity and roughly 72% specificity.

TCR beta CDR3 regions were amplified from RNA transcripts. The first round of RT-PCR for the TCR CDR3 was performed with the HTBI primer set and the Qiagen OneStep RT-PCR kit. Libraries were constructed in a second round of multiplex PCR, after which size selection and purification were performed. Paired-end sequencing of the libraries was performed with 100 bp reads on an Illumina HiSeq2000. The authors' analysis ran thus. SOAPnuke was used to process the raw data, with reads discarded if the reads contained adapters or uncalled bases, had a mean Phred below 15, or lacked an exact constant-primer or identifier match. High-quality paired reads were merged using COPE v1.2.5, and each unique nucleotide sequence was defined as a clonotype. MiTCR v1.1 was used to align clonotypes to the IMGT TRBV, TRBD and TRBJ reference segments. Only V-J combinations with frequency above 0.0001, covering 99% to 99.2% of repertoires, were analysed. The TCS score was defined as the ratio of F50 (clonal expansion) to E x V (chaos), calculated using BLOSUM62-based TCRdist between CDR3 peptides within each V-J. Welch's t-statistics and random forest reduced some 510 V-J features to 13, which were used in a naive Bayes classifier (R e1071). TCRdb handled the public reads itself, with Q25 trimming in fastp and clone calling in MiXCR, and kept productive beta chains. Identical CDR3 protein sequences are pooled into one entry, listed with their most common genes and DNA. The V and J calls and clone size are TCRdb's, not the authors'. The sample table holds approximately 210,000 distinct CDR3 sequences, of which roughly 17% were seen once. Around 52% of the sample lies in the top ten.

What was sequenced was blood. The clonotype comes from a man aged 45-65 years with Graves' hyperthyroidism.

The DNA sequence reads TGTGCCACCAGTGATTCCTGGGGTAGCGGGAGCTCCTACAATGAGCAGTTCTTC. Its translation is CATSDSWGSGSSYNEQFF. The chain links TRBV24-1 with TRBJ2-1; 9 central bases correspond to TRBD2. Here V drops 2 bases and J drops 0 bases, and the junction holds 7 bases not matched to any gene. The germline V gene gives CDR1 as KGHDR and CDR2 as SFDVKD. The CDR3 has 18 amino acids, counting the end cysteine and phenylalanine. The CDR3 DNA has 54 bases and is translated from base 1.